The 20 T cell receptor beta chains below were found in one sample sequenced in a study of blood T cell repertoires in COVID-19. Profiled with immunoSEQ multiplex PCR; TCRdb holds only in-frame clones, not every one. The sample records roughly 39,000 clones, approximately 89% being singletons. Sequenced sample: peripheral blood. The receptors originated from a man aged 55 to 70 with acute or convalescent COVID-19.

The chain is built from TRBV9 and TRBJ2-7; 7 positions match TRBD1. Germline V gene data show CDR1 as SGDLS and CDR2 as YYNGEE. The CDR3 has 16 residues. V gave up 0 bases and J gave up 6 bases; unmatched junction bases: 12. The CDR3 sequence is CASSVGPGQGVGEQYF. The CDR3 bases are TGTGCCAGCAGCGTAGGACCCGGGCAGGGGGTAGGCGAGCAGTACTTC.

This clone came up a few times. For the CDR3, the DNA is TGTGCCAGCAGTTACATGGGGGGGGGTGAAAAACTGTTTTTT. Amino acid sequence: CASSYMGGGEKLFF. The V and J genes are TRBV6-5 and TRBJ1-4; maybe TRBD1 (5 bases). Germline CDR1 is MNHEY and CDR2 is SVGAGI. This CDR3 spans 14 amino acids. V was cut by 2 bases and J by 7 bases, with 11 bases left in between.

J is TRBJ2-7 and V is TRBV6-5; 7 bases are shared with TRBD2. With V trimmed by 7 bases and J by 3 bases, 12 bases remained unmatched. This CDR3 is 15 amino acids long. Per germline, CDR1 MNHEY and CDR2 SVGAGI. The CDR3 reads CASTPFGGNLYEQYF. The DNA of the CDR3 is TGTGCCAGCACCCCCTTCGGGGGGAATCTCTACGAGCAGTACTTC.

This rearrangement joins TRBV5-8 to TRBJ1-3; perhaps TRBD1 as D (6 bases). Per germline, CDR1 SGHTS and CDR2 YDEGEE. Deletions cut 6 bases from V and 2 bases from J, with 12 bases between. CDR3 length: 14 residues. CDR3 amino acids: CASNLQGPGNTIYF. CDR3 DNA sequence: TGTGCCAGCAACCTACAGGGACCTGGAAACACCATATATTTT.

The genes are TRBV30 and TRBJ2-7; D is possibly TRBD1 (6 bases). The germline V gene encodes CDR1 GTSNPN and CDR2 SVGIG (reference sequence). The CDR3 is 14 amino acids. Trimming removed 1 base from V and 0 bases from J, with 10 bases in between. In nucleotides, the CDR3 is TGTGCCTGGAGTGGACAGGTAGGCTCCTACGAGCAGTACTTC. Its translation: CAWSGQVGSYEQYF. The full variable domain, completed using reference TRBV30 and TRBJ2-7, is SQTIHQWPATLVQPVGSPLSLECTVEGTSNPNLYWYRQAAGRGLQLLFYSVGIGQISSEVPQNLSASRPQDRQFILSSKKLLLSDSGFYLCAWSGQVGSYEQYFGPGTRLTVT.

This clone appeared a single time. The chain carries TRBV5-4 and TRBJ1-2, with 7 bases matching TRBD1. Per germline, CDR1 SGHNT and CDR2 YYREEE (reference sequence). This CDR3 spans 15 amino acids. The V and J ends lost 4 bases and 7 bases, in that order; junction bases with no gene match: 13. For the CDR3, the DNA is TGTGCCAGCAGCCGATTTGTGGCTAACAGGGGTGGCTACACCTTC. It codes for CASSRFVANRGGYTF. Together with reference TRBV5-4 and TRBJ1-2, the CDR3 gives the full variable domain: ETGVTQSPTHLIKTRGQQVTLRCSSQSGHNTVSWYQQALGQGPQFIFQYYREEENGRGNFPPRFSGLQFPNYSSELNVNALELDDSALYLCASSRFVANRGGYTFGSGTRLTVV.

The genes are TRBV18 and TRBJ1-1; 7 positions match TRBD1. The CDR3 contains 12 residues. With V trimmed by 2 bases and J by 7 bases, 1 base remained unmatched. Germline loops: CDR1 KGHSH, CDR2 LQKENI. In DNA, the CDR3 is TGTGCCAGCTCACCAGGGACAGTTGAAGCTTTCTTT. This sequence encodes CASSPGTVEAFF.

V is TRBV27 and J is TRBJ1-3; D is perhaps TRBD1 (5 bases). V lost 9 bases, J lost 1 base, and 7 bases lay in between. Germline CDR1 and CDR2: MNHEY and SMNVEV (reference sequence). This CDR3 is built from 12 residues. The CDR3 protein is CASGGSGNTIYF. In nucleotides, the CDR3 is TGTGCCAGTGGGGGGTCTGGAAACACCATATATTTT.

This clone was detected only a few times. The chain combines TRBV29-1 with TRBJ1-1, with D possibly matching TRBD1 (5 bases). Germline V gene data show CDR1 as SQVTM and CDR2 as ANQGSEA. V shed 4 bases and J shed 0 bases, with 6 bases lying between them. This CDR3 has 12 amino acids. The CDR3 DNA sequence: TGCAGCGTTGGACAGATGAACACTGAAGCTTTCTTT. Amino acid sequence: CSVGQMNTEAFF.

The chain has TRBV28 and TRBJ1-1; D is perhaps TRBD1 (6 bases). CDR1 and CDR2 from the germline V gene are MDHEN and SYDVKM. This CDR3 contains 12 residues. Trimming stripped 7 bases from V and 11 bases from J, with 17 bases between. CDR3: CASTLGGLKAFF. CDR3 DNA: TGTGCCAGCACCCTGGGGGGGCTGAAGGCTTTCTTT.

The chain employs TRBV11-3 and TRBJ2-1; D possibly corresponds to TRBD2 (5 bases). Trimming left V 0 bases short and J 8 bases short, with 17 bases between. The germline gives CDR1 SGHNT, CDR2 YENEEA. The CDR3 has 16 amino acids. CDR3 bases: TGTGCCAGCAGCTTAGATCTAGGACCACCCGGGGATGAGCAGTTCTTC. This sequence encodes CASSLDLGPPGDEQFF. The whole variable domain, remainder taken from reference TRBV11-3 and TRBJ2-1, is EAGVVQSPRYKIIEKKQPVAFWCNPISGHNTLYWYLQNLGQGPELLIRYENEEAVDDSQLPKDRFSAERLKGVDSTLKIQPAELGDSAVYLCASSLDLGPPGDEQFFGPGTRLTVL.

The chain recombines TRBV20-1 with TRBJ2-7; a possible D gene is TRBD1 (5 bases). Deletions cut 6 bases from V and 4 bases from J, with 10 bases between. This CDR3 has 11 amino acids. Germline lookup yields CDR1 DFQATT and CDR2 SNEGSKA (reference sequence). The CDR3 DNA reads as TGCAGTGCCCCGCAGGGTTACGAGCAGTACTTC. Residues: CSAPQGYEQYF.

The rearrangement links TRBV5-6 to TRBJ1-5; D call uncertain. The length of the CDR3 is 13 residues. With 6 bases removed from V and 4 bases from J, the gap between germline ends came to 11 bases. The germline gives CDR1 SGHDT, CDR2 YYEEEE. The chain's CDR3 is CASTRGLNQPQHF. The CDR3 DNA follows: TGTGCCAGCACCCGAGGGCTGAATCAGCCCCAGCATTTT.

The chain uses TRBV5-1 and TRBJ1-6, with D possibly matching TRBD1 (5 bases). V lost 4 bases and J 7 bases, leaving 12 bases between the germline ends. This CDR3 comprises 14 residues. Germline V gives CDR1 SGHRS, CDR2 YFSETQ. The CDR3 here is CASSMGLENSPLHF. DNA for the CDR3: TGCGCCAGCAGCATGGGACTGGAGAATTCACCCCTCCACTTT.

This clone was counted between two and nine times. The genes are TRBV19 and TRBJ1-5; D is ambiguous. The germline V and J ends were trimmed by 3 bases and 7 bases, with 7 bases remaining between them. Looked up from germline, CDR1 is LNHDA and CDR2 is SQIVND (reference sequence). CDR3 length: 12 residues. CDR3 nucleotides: TGTGCCAGTAGTATCTCGGGACAGCCCCAGCATTTT. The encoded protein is CASSISGQPQHF. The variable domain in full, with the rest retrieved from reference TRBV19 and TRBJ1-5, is DGGITQSPKYLFRKEGQNVTLSCEQNLNHDAMYWYRQDPGQGLRLIYYSQIVNDFQKGDIAEGYSVSREKKESFPLTVTSAQKNPTAFYLCASSISGQPQHFGDGTRLSIL.

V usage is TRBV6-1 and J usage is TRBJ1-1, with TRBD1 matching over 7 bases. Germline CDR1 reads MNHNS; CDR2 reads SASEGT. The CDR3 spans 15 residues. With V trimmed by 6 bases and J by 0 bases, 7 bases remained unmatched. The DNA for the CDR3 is TGTGCCAGCAGCCTTCAGGGACAGCTGAACACTGAAGCTTTCTTT. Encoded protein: CASSLQGQLNTEAFF.

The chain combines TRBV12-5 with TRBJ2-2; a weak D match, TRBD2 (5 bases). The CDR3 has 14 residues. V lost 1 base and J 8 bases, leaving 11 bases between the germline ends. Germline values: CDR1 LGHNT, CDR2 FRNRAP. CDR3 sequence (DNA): TGTGCTAGTGGTTTGGGGCTAGCTTCAGGGGAGCTGTTTTTT. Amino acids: CASGLGLASGELFF.

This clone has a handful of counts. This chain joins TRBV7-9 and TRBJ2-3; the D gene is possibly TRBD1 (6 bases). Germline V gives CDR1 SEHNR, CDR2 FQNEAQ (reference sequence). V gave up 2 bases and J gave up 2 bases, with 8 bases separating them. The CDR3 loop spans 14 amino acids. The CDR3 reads CASSLHRATDTQYF. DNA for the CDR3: TGTGCCAGCAGCTTACACAGGGCCACAGATACGCAGTATTTT.

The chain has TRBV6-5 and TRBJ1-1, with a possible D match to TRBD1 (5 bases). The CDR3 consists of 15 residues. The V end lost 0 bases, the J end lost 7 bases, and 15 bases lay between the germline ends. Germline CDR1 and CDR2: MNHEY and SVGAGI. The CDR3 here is CASSYSTQGAIEAFF. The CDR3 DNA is TGTGCCAGCAGTTACTCGACGCAGGGCGCCATTGAAGCTTTCTTT.

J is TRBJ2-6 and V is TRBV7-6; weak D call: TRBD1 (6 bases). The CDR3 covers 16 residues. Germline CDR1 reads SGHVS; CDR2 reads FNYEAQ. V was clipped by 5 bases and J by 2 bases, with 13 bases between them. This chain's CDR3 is CASSGGEGAGANVLTF. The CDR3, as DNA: TGTGCCAGCAGCGGTGGTGAGGGGGCTGGGGCCAACGTCCTGACTTTC. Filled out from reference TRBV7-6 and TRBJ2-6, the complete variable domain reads GAGVSQSPRYKVTKRGQDVALRCDPISGHVSLYWYRQALGQGPEFLTYFNYEAQQDKSGLPNDRFSAERPEGSISTLTIQRTEQRDSAMYRCASSGGEGAGANVLTFGAGSRLTVL.